Listed below are T cell receptor beta chains from one sample, sequenced in a study of CD8+CD57+ T cells in acquired aplastic anemia. MiXCR was run by TCRdb on the reads, yielding one entry per CDR3 protein. The sample shows over 150,000 distinct CDR3 sequences, roughly half of them seen only once. The sample comprised sorted CD4+, CD8+, or CD8+CD57+ T cells (not recorded which) from PBMCs. These TCRs come from a human donor in good health, serving as a control. The CDR3 runs from the conserved cysteine through the conserved F or W. The D gene is left open where the match is weak. Size tells how often a clone was seen (once, few, many) or the class of an expanded clone, and some rows leave it out.

clone_size d_call j_call v_call cdr3_aa cdr3_nt
many . TRBJ2-1 TRBV7-9 CASSLKASDNEQFF TGTGCCAGCAGCTTAAAGGCGTCTGACAATGAGCAGTTCTTC
many TRBD2 TRBJ2-1 TRBV2 CASKGLAESQFF TGTGCCAGCAAAGGACTAGCGGAGTCCCAGTTCTTC
. TRBD2 TRBJ2-7 TRBV15 CATSRDRGGGQYGQYF TGTGCCACCAGCAGAGATCGGGGGGGGGGCCAATACGGGCAGTACTTC
. TRBD2 TRBJ2-4 TRBV6-4 CASSERLAGDLAKNIQYF TGTGCCAGCAGTGAGAGGTTAGCGGGGGACTTGGCCAAAAACATTCAGTACTTC
. . TRBJ2-5 TRBV9 CASSVSTELNQYF TGTGCCAGCAGCGTATCGACAGAATTAAACCAGTACTTC
. . TRBJ2-5 TRBV10-3 CASSDSLGITYQETQYF TGTGCCAGCAGTGACTCCCTAGGGATCACGTACCAAGAGACCCAGTACTTC
. . TRBJ2-6 TRBV20-1 CSARDSSSSGANVLAF TGCAGTGCTAGGGACAGTTCAAGCTCTGGGGCCAACGTCCTAGCTTTC
. . TRBJ2-3 TRBV9 CASSQEAPGLGTDTQYF TGTGCCAGCAGCCAAGAGGCCCCCGGGCTTGGCACAGATACGCAGTATTTT
once . TRBJ2-7 TRBV19 CASRDGAWRGEQYF TGTGCCAGTAGGGATGGGGCTTGGAGAGGTGAGCAGTACTTC
. . TRBJ1-6 TRBV13 CASSYKQGLVSPLHF TGTGCCAGCAGCTACAAACAGGGACTGGTTTCACCCCTCCACTTT
many . TRBJ1-3 TRBV4-2 CASSQQGRSSGNTIYF TGTGCCAGCAGCCAACAGGGCCGCAGCTCTGGAAACACCATATATTTT
few . TRBJ1-1 TRBV3-1 CASSLLGGDTEAFF TGTGCCAGCAGCCTGCTGGGGGGGGACACTGAAGCTTTCTTT
few . TRBJ2-7 TRBV12-3/TRBV12-4 CASSQGSDYEQYF TGTGCCAGCAGCCAAGGATCAGACTACGAGCAGTACTTC
. . TRBJ2-3 TRBV11-2 CASSLVVTDTQYF TGTGCCAGCAGCTTGGTCGTCACAGATACGCAGTATTTT
. . TRBJ2-5 TRBV7-8 CASNTREEDITNQETQYF TGTGCCAGCAACACTCGGGAAGAAGACATTACGAACCAAGAGACCCAGTACTTC
few . TRBJ2-2 TRBV12-3/TRBV12-4 CASVSPTNTGELFF TGTGCCAGCGTGTCACCAACGAACACCGGGGAGCTGTTTTTT
many . TRBJ1-6 TRBV4-3 CASSQDSGGINSPLHF TGCGCCAGCAGCCAAGATAGCGGGGGAATTAATTCACCCCTCCACTTT
many . TRBJ1-6 TRBV7-9 CASSLEQVNSPLHF TGTGCCAGCAGCTTAGAACAAGTTAATTCACCCCTCCACTTT
. . TRBJ1-5 TRBV15 CATSRIDRSQHF TGTGCCACCAGCAGAATAGACAGGTCCCAGCATTTT
. . TRBJ2-7 TRBV5-1 CASSQYGIYEQYF TGCGCCAGCAGCCAGTACGGGATTTACGAGCAGTACTTC
few TRBD2 TRBJ2-1 TRBV6-5 CASSYGRTSGYYNEQFF TGTGCCAGCAGTTACGGGAGGACTAGCGGATATTACAATGAGCAGTTCTTC
. . TRBJ1-2 TRBV20-1 CSATAVNYGYTF TGCAGTGCTACAGCAGTTAACTATGGCTACACCTTC
many . TRBJ2-2 TRBV7-2 CASSWTENTGELFF TGTGCCAGCAGCTGGACAGAGAACACCGGGGAGCTGTTTTTT
once TRBD1 TRBJ2-7 TRBV10-3 CAINSGTGVPYEQYF TGTGCCATCAACTCGGGGACAGGGGTCCCCTACGAGCAGTACTTC
few TRBD1 TRBJ1-1 TRBV30 CAWSAGGANTEAFF TGTGCCTGGAGTGCAGGGGGAGCGAACACTGAAGCTTTCTTT
many TRBD1 TRBJ1-6 TRBV19 CASSTRQGLDSPLHF TGTGCCAGTAGTACTCGACAGGGGCTAGATTCACCCCTCCACTTT
. TRBD1 TRBJ1-2 TRBV29-1 CSVLTGTGGAYGYTF TGCAGCGTGCTTACCGGGACAGGGGGCGCGTATGGCTACACCTTC
many . TRBJ2-7 TRBV12-3/TRBV12-4 CASSLAGVSSEQYF TGTGCCAGCAGTTTAGCGGGGGTATCGTCCGAGCAGTACTTC
many TRBD1 TRBJ2-7 TRBV6-5 CASRRTGTESSYEQYF TGTGCCAGCAGGCGAACCGGGACAGAGAGCTCCTACGAGCAGTACTTC
. . TRBJ2-2 TRBV25-1 CASSEFPRGSGELIF TGTGCCAGCAGTGAATTTCCCCGGGGGTCCGGGGAGCTGATCTTT
many . TRBJ2-7 TRBV24-1 CATSARGGNEQYF TGTGCCACCAGTGCCAGGGGAGGAAACGAGCAGTACTTC
. . TRBJ2-1 TRBV6-2/TRBV6-3 CASSSGTLGSGQFF TGTGCCAGCAGTTCCGGGACTCTAGGTAGCGGGCAGTTCTTC
. TRBD1 TRBJ2-7 TRBV9 CASSVGQGDTYEQYF TGTGCCAGCAGCGTAGGACAGGGGGACACCTACGAGCAGTACTTC
once . TRBJ2-2 TRBV19 CASSMLQGRSGELFF TGTGCCAGTAGTATGCTGCAGGGTAGATCAGGGGAGCTGTTTTTT
. TRBD2 TRBJ2-1 TRBV7-3 CASSTLAGGRDEQFF TGTGCCAGCAGCACCCTAGCGGGGGGGCGGGATGAGCAGTTCTTC
many . TRBJ1-1 TRBV15 CATSRDLVGSAGAEAFF TGTGCCACCAGCAGAGATCTAGTGGGGTCTGCGGGAGCTGAAGCTTTCTTT
many TRBD1 TRBJ2-5 TRBV10-3 CAIRAAGTAGETQYF TGTGCCATCAGGGCAGCCGGGACAGCAGGAGAGACCCAGTACTTC
. . TRBJ2-3 TRBV20-1 CSAREGAVSDTQYF TGCAGTGCTAGAGAGGGGGCGGTATCAGATACGCAGTATTTT
. . TRBJ2-3 TRBV20-1 CSAGGPQGLTDTQYF TGCAGTGCCGGAGGTCCCCAAGGCCTCACAGATACGCAGTATTTT
once TRBD2 TRBJ2-1 TRBV6-1 CASSERLAGYDEQFF TGTGCCAGCAGTGAAAGACTAGCGGGTTATGATGAGCAGTTCTTC
many TRBD1 TRBJ1-1 TRBV2 CASSGQGTNTEAFF TGTGCCAGCAGTGGACAGGGTACGAACACTGAAGCTTTCTTT
many TRBD1 TRBJ2-3 TRBV14 CASSQGTGELGATDTQYF TGTGCCAGCAGCCAAGGGACAGGGGAGCTGGGGGCCACAGATACGCAGTATTTT
many . TRBJ2-5 TRBV7-2 CASSLTRGQETQYF TGTGCCAGCAGCTTGACTAGAGGCCAAGAGACCCAGTACTTC
. . TRBJ1-3 TRBV20-1 CSASPVSNTIYF TGCAGTGCTAGCCCAGTCTCAAACACCATATATTTT
. . TRBJ1-6 TRBV7-3 CASSFPSSYNSPLHF TGTGCCAGCAGCTTCCCCAGCTCCTATAATTCACCCCTCCACTTT